The 28 T cell receptor beta chains below all came from one sample that was sequenced in a study of shared clonotypes between healthy human individuals. This table comes from immunoSEQ multiplex PCR, and its TCRdb copy is limited to in-frame clones, with some not included. Among hundreds of thousands of clones listed, 95% were seen once. CD45RO-negative cells were positively selected for CCR7, leaving out terminally differentiated effector memory CD45RA+ cells. Sequenced: naive CD8+ T cells sorted from blood. The receptors shown here come from a woman aged 25-40 years in good health.

The rearrangement uses TRBV28 and TRBJ2-7; 7 bases match TRBD2. V lost 5 bases, J lost 6 bases, and 13 bases stayed unmatched. Germline V gene data show CDR1 as MDHEN and CDR2 as SYDVKM. This CDR3 contains 15 residues. The CDR3 region is CASSLGLGTTPEQYF. In DNA form, the CDR3 reads TGTGCCAGCAGTCTTGGACTAGGGACGACCCCCGAGCAGTACTTC.

V is TRBV25-1 and J is TRBJ1-1; D might be TRBD1 (6 bases). Deletions cut 8 bases from V and 6 bases from J, with 16 bases between. Germline CDR1 reads MGHDK; CDR2 reads SYGVNS. CDR3 size: 13 residues. This chain's CDR3 is CASGGAGGAEAFF. The CDR3 DNA sequence: TGTGCCAGCGGGGGGGCAGGAGGGGCTGAAGCTTTCTTT.

This chain joins TRBV28 and TRBJ2-1; D remains ambiguous. V lost 8 bases, J lost 0 bases, and 11 bases lay in between. The germline V gene has CDR1 MDHEN and CDR2 SYDVKM. This CDR3 region has 14 residues. This chain's CDR3 is CASGPDLSYNEQFF. The DNA for the CDR3 is TGTGCCAGCGGGCCGGACCTCTCCTACAATGAGCAGTTCTTC.

The chain recombines TRBV7-8 with TRBJ2-3; no clear D gene. The CDR3 covers 17 residues. Germline V CDR1 and CDR2: SGHVS, FQNEAQ. V dropped 4 bases and J dropped 2 bases, with 19 bases sitting between them. Written as DNA, the CDR3 is TGTGCCAGCAGCTCGCCAATCGAAGTTGGAGTCACAGATACGCAGTATTTT. This encodes CASSSPIEVGVTDTQYF.

This chain uses TRBV7-9 with TRBJ2-2, with D possibly being TRBD1 (5 bases). Trimming shortened V by 9 bases and J by 6 bases, and 11 bases separated the two germline ends. The CDR3 spans 12 residues. Germline V gene sequence: CDR1 SEHNR, CDR2 FQNEAQ (reference sequence). Here the CDR3 DNA reads TGTGCCAGTCGCAGGGTCGCCGGGGAGCTGTTTTTT. Translation: CASRRVAGELFF.

The chain uses TRBV13 and TRBJ1-1, with D unresolved. The V and J ends lost 0 bases and 0 bases respectively, with 11 bases between them. The CDR3 extends over 16 amino acids. The V gene's germline CDR1 is PRHDT and CDR2 FYEKMQ (reference sequence). CDR3 in amino acids: CASSLGGQPMNTEAFF. The CDR3 DNA reads TGTGCCAGCAGCTTAGGGGGTCAGCCCATGAACACTGAAGCTTTCTTT.

The V call is TRBV6-5, the J call TRBJ1-1, with D unclear. There are 13 residues in the CDR3. V lost 0 bases and J lost 11, with 13 bases in between. From germline, CDR1 is MNHEY and CDR2 SVGAGI. The CDR3 is CASSYSSLNEAFF. Written as DNA, the CDR3 is TGTGCCAGCAGTTACTCATCCCTGAACGAGGCTTTCTTT.

The V and J genes are TRBV10-2 and TRBJ2-1; 9 bases fit TRBD2. V lost 10 bases, J lost 2 bases, and 3 bases stayed unmatched. Germline V gene sequence: CDR1 WSHSY, CDR2 SAAADI. This CDR3 is built from 13 residues. CDR3 in amino acids: CATLAGTYNEQFF. In DNA form, the CDR3 reads TGCGCCACCCTAGCGGGAACCTACAATGAGCAGTTCTTC.

The chain carries TRBV7-9 and TRBJ1-1; no firm D call. Trimming cost V 4 bases and J 6 bases, with 18 bases left between them. Germline V lookup: CDR1 SEHNR, CDR2 FQNEAQ (reference sequence). The length of the CDR3 is 15 residues. The DNA of the CDR3 is TGTGCCAGCAGCTCAATCGGGGAAGTTGGGGCTGAAGCTTTCTTT. Translation: CASSSIGEVGAEAFF. Full variable domain (outside the CDR3, taken from reference TRBV7-9 and TRBJ1-1): DTGVSQNPRHKITKRGQNVTFRCDPISEHNRLYWYRQTLGQGPEFLTYFQNEAQLEKSRLLSDRFSAERPKGSFSTLEIQRTEQGDSAMYLCASSSIGEVGAEAFFGQGTRLTVV.

The rearrangement uses TRBV25-1 and TRBJ2-1; 9 nucleotides match TRBD2. This CDR3 has 17 amino acids. The V and J ends lost 4 bases and 0 bases, in that order; junction bases with no gene match: 7. Germline lookup yields CDR1 MGHDK and CDR2 SYGVNS. The CDR3: CASSVGRLAASYNEQFF. The CDR3 nucleotides read TGTGCCAGCAGTGTGGGCCGACTAGCGGCCTCCTACAATGAGCAGTTCTTC.

The genes are TRBV9 and TRBJ1-1; 10 positions agree with TRBD1. V trimming: 3 bases; J trimming: 6 bases; junction bases outside the gene matches: 8. CDR1 is SGDLS and CDR2 is YYNGEE in the germline V gene. CDR3 length equals 15 residues. CDR3 nucleotides: TGTGCCAGCAGCGGTATTTCGGACAGGGGGGCTGAAGCTTTCTTT. It translates to CASSGISDRGAEAFF.

The V gene is TRBV7-9, the J gene TRBJ1-4, with 9 bases matching TRBD1. Germline V gene sequence: CDR1 SEHNR, CDR2 FQNEAQ (reference sequence). This CDR3 spans 17 amino acids. V dropped 4 bases and J dropped 1; count of bases not matched to a gene: 7. The CDR3 region is CASSYFRTGVTNEKLFF. The CDR3 DNA is TGTGCCAGCAGCTACTTTCGGACAGGGGTAACTAATGAAAAACTGTTTTTT.

The chain has TRBV11-2 and TRBJ2-1; 11 bases line up with TRBD2. The CDR3 is 15 amino acids. With V trimmed by 3 bases and J by 7 bases, 5 bases remained unmatched. Germline V lookup: CDR1 SGHAT, CDR2 FQNNGV. For the CDR3, the DNA is TGTGCCAGCAGCTTCCTTAGCGGGAGGGCTAATGAGCAGTTCTTC. Translation gives CASSFLSGRANEQFF.

The CDR3 DNA sequence: TGTGCCAGCGGCCTCCGGGGCCTAGAAAGTTACGAGCAGTACTTC. This encodes CASGLRGLESYEQYF. The rearrangement uses TRBV7-8 and TRBJ2-7, with D tentatively TRBD1 or TRBD2 (5 bases each). The CDR3 extends over 15 amino acids. V lost 8 bases and J lost 4, with 21 bases in between. The germline CDR1 and CDR2 sequences are SGHVS and FQNEAQ.

This clone was recorded once. This same CDR3 is encoded by further DNA sequences in the sample. V and J are TRBV11-2 and TRBJ2-7; D uncertain. Trimming removed 5 bases from V and 2 bases from J, with 7 bases in between. Looked up from germline, CDR1 is SGHAT and CDR2 is FQNNGV. The CDR3 is made up of 12 amino acids. CDR3 sequence (DNA): TGTGCCAGCAGCCTTGGTACCTACGAGCAGTACTTC. Its protein product is CASSLGTYEQYF.

The chain combines TRBV5-8 with TRBJ2-4; TRBD1 aligns across 8 bases. After removal of 4 bases from V and 5 bases from J, the junction contained 2 bases not matched to a gene. This CDR3 has 13 residues. The germline V gene encodes CDR1 SGHTS and CDR2 YDEGEE. CDR3 coding DNA: TGTGCCAGCAGCCTGACAGGGGAAAACATTCAGTACTTC. Translating gives CASSLTGENIQYF.

The chain employs TRBV28 and TRBJ2-2, with TRBD1 matching over 10 bases. Trimming took 5 bases from V and 2 from J; bases not matched to a gene: 14. This CDR3 has 19 residues. Germline V lookup: CDR1 MDHEN, CDR2 SYDVKM. CDR3 loop: CASSTTFYRDRGNTGELFF. The CDR3 nucleotides are TGTGCCAGCAGTACTACCTTCTACCGGGACAGGGGAAACACCGGGGAGCTGTTTTTT.

The gene calls are TRBV28 and TRBJ2-7; D remains ambiguous. CDR1 and CDR2 from the germline V gene are MDHEN and SYDVKM. The CDR3 runs 12 residues. The V end was cut by 7 bases, the J end by 6 bases, with 13 bases between. CDR3 protein: CASTAIIGEQYF. CDR3 bases: TGTGCCAGCACCGCCATAATTGGCGAGCAGTACTTC.

Worth noting for this clone: Other DNA sequences in the same sample also yield this CDR3. This rearrangement joins TRBV27 to TRBJ2-7; perhaps TRBD1 as D (8 bases). This CDR3 is built from 14 residues. Trimming removed 3 bases from V and 2 bases from J, with 11 bases in between. Germline values: CDR1 MNHEY, CDR2 SMNVEV (reference sequence). The CDR3 nucleotides read TGTGCCAGCAGTTTCACAGGGGGGGCCTACGAGCAGTACTTC. It translates to CASSFTGGAYEQYF.

Turning to this clone: Within the sample, other DNA sequences also encode this same CDR3. This chain joins TRBV5-4 and TRBJ1-1, with TRBD1 matching over 8 bases. The CDR3 has 15 residues. With V trimmed by 4 bases and J by 1 base, 6 bases remained unmatched. Germline V gene lookup returns CDR1 SGHNT and CDR2 YYREEE (reference sequence). CDR3 protein: CASSAPGTGNTEAFF. The CDR3 DNA sequence: TGTGCCAGCAGCGCACCCGGGACAGGGAACACTGAAGCTTTCTTT.

The gene calls are TRBV2 and TRBJ2-7; TRBD1 is a possible D gene (6 bases). Trimming left V 8 bases short and J 5 bases short, with 10 bases between. Germline CDR1 SNHLY, CDR2 FYNNEI. The CDR3 spans 11 residues. CDR3 loop: CASEDSHEQYF. Written as DNA, the CDR3 is TGTGCCAGCGAGGACAGTCACGAGCAGTACTTC. Based on the CDR3 plus reference TRBV2 and TRBJ2-7, the full variable domain is EPEVTQTPSHQVTQMGQEVILRCVPISNHLYFYWYRQILGQKVEFLVSFYNNEISEKSEIFDDQFSVERPDGSNFTLKIRSTKLEDSAMYFCASEDSHEQYFGPGTRLTVT.

This clone was observed once. CDR3 amino acids: CASSSRTSGSAGEQFF. In nucleotides, the CDR3 is TGTGCCAGCAGCTCACGGACTAGCGGGAGTGCAGGGGAGCAGTTCTTC. The rearrangement links TRBV7-9 to TRBJ2-1; 13 bases align to TRBD2. The CDR3 extends over 16 amino acids. Germline CDR1 is SEHNR and CDR2 is FQNEAQ (reference sequence). J gave up 10 bases and V 4 bases, and 10 bases lay outside the gene matches.

The chain's CDR3 is CASSTRTGSSYNEQFF. As DNA, the CDR3 is TGTGCCAGCAGTACCCGGACTGGCAGCTCCTACAATGAGCAGTTCTTC. The chain uses TRBV27 and TRBJ2-1, with D possibly TRBD2 on 5 matching bases. Trimming removed 5 bases at V and 0 bases at J, with 14 bases between. Germline loops: CDR1 MNHEY, CDR2 SMNVEV (reference sequence). The CDR3 spans 16 residues.

The rearrangement joins TRBV14 to TRBJ2-7, with TRBD2 matching over 7 bases. Germline-derived CDR1 and CDR2 are SGHDN and FVKESK. Losses at the gene ends were 3 bases for V and 2 bases for J; bases not matched to a gene: 4. The CDR3 has 14 amino acids. The CDR3 coding sequence is TGTGCCAGCAGCCAGGGGGAGGGAACCTACGAGCAGTACTTC. Its translation is CASSQGEGTYEQYF.

The chain couples TRBV2 to TRBJ2-4; D possibly uses TRBD1 or TRBD2 (6 bases each). There are 18 residues in the CDR3. The V gene's germline CDR1 is SNHLY and CDR2 FYNNEI. V lost 4 bases to trimming and J lost 0 bases, with 19 bases between them. In DNA, the CDR3 is TGTGCCAGCAGTGTGGGGGCGGGACTCGTTCTAGCCAAAAACATTCAGTACTTC. Amino acids: CASSVGAGLVLAKNIQYF. Full variable domain (missing parts from reference TRBV2 and TRBJ2-4): EPEVTQTPSHQVTQMGQEVILRCVPISNHLYFYWYRQILGQKVEFLVSFYNNEISEKSEIFDDQFSVERPDGSNFTLKIRSTKLEDSAMYFCASSVGAGLVLAKNIQYFGAGTRLSVL.

The CDR3, as DNA: TGTGCCAGCAGCTTAGGTCTTGGTCCCGCGCAGTATTTT. It encodes CASSLGLGPAQYF. The chain joins TRBV13 to TRBJ2-3; no firm D call. The length of the CDR3 is 13 residues. In germline, CDR1 is PRHDT, CDR2 FYEKMQ (reference sequence). The V end lost 0 bases, the J end lost 10 bases, and 11 bases lay between the germline ends.

The chain carries TRBV13 and TRBJ2-5; 7 bases are a match to TRBD1. This CDR3 has 16 residues. After removal of 5 bases from V and 7 bases from J, the junction contained 16 bases not matched to a gene. In germline, CDR1 is PRHDT, CDR2 FYEKMQ (reference sequence). The CDR3 sequence is CASSPLRQGNLLTQYF. CDR3 DNA: TGTGCCAGCAGCCCACTAAGACAGGGCAATCTTTTGACCCAGTACTTC.

V is TRBV2 and J is TRBJ2-5, with 8 bases matching TRBD1. Germline CDR1 is SNHLY and CDR2 is FYNNEI. This CDR3 has 16 amino acids. The J segment lost 1 base and the V segment lost 6 bases, leaving 10 bases of the junction unmatched. CDR3 DNA: TGTGCCAGCAGGCCCCGGACAGGGACCCTCCAAGAGACCCAGTACTTC. It codes for CASRPRTGTLQETQYF.